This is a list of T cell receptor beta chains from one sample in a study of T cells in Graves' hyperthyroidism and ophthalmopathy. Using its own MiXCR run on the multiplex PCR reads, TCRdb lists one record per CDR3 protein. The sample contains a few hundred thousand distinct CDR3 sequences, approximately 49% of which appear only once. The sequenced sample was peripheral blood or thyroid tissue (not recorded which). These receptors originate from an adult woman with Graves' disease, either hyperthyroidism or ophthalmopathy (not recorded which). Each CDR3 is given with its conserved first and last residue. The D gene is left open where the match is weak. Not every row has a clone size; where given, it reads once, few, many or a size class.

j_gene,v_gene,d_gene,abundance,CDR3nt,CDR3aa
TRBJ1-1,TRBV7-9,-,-,TGTGCCAGCAGCGTAACAGGAGGGGCTGAAGCTTTCTTT,CASSVTGGAEAFF
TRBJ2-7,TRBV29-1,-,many,TGCAGCTATACCCCTCTGGAGGGAACCTACGAGCAGTACTTC,CSYTPLEGTYEQYF
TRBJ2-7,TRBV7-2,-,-,TGTGCCAGCAGCCCCTTCGGGATCCACGAGCAGTACTTC,CASSPFGIHEQYF
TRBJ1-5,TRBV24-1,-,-,TGTGCCACCAGTGAGGGGATCGGGTCGGGGCTTGGTCAGCCCCAGCATTTT,CATSEGIGSGLGQPQHF
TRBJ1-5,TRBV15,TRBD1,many,TGTGCCACCAGCGGGCAGGGGGCAAATCAGCCCCAGCATTTT,CATSGQGANQPQHF
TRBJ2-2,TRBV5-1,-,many,TGCGCCAGCAGCCTTGCAGGGGCCTCGAACACCGGGGAGCTGTTTTTT,CASSLAGASNTGELFF
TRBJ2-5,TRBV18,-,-,TGTGCCAGCTCACCACCGGTGGTTGAGACCCAGTACTTC,CASSPPVVETQYF
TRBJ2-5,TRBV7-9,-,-,TGTGCCAGCAGCGTTCTAGCGCCAGAGACCCAGTACTTC,CASSVLAPETQYF
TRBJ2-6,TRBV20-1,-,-,TGCAGTGCTTATACCCGGGGTTACGGGGCCAACGTCCTGACTTTC,CSAYTRGYGANVLTF
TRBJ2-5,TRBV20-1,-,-,TGCAGTGCTAGAGATCGTGTGCATGAGTACTTC,CSARDRVHEYF
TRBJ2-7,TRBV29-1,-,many,TGCAGCGTTTCTCCAGCGGAAACCTACGAGCAGTACTTC,CSVSPAETYEQYF
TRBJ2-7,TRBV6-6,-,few,TGTGCCAGCAGTTACTACTCATCGACAGCTTCCTACGAGCAGTACTTC,CASSYYSSTASYEQYF
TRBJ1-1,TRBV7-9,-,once,TGTGCCAGCAGCTTGGAGCCGAACACTGAAGCTTTCTTT,CASSLEPNTEAFF
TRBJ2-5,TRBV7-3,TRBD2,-,TGTGCCAGCAGCCCAGGACTAGCGGGAGTAGGCCAAGAGACCCAGTACTTC,CASSPGLAGVGQETQYF
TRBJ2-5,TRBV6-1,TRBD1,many,TGTGCCAGCAGCCGGGACAGGGGGCATGAGACCCAGTACTTC,CASSRDRGHETQYF
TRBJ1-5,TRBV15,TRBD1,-,TGTGCCACCAGCAGAGAGTTCCCGGGACAGCCCTACGAGCATTTT,CATSREFPGQPYEHF
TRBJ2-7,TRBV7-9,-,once,TGTGCCAGCGCCCTATTGGACTACTCCTACGAGCAGTACTTC,CASALLDYSYEQYF
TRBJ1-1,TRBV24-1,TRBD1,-,TGTGCCACCAGTGATGGGGACAGGGAATTCACTGAAGCTTTCTTT,CATSDGDREFTEAFF